These 17 T cell receptor beta chains came from one sample sequenced in a study of blood T cell repertoires in COVID-19. Assay used: immunoSEQ multiplex PCR; TCRdb lists only in-frame clones, some missing. The repertoire includes around 250,000 clones, 86% of them detected once, and roughly 12% sits in the top ten. Sequenced material: peripheral blood. The receptors come from an older man with acute or convalescent COVID-19.

The rearrangement uses TRBV19 and TRBJ1-2; D ambiguous. Germline CDR1 is LNHDA and CDR2 is SQIVND (reference sequence). This CDR3 is built from 13 residues. The V gene lost 1 base and the J gene lost 7 bases, with 10 bases spanning the gap. The CDR3 loop is CASSIGTGSGYTF. DNA of the CDR3: TGTGCCAGTAGTATAGGTACGGGAAGTGGCTACACCTTC.

The CDR3, as DNA: TGTGCCAGCAGCGTAGGTGTCGGGTCCGGGGAGCTGTTTTTT. This codes for CASSVGVGSGELFF. This chain connects TRBV9 to TRBJ2-2, with no clear D. V shed 0 bases and J shed 6 bases, with 9 bases lying between them. Germline V gene sequence: CDR1 SGDLS, CDR2 YYNGEE. CDR3 length equals 14 residues.

Here the CDR3 DNA reads TGCGCCAGCACCGTAGCGGATTCCTACAATGAGCAGTTCTTC. This sequence encodes CASTVADSYNEQFF. V is TRBV5-1 and J is TRBJ2-1; D may be TRBD2 (6 bases). There are 14 residues in the CDR3. From germline, CDR1 is SGHRS and CDR2 YFSETQ. V lost 6 bases, J lost 1 base, and 11 bases lay in between. The variable domain in full, completed from reference TRBV5-1 and TRBJ2-1, reads KAGVTQTPRYLIKTRGQQVTLSCSPISGHRSVSWYQQTPGQGLQFLFEYFSETQRNKGNFPGRFSGRQFSNSRSEMNVSTLELGDSALYLCASTVADSYNEQFFGPGTRLTVL.

The chain recombines TRBV27 with TRBJ1-5; possible D gene TRBD1, 6 bases. The V end lost 3 bases, the J end lost 7 bases, and 10 bases lay between the germline ends. Germline V gives CDR1 MNHEY, CDR2 SMNVEV (reference sequence). This CDR3 has 13 residues. For the CDR3, the DNA is TGTGCCAGCAGTTTTGGGGGCGGGCAGCCCCAGCATTTT. Translating gives CASSFGGGQPQHF.

CDR3 sequence: CASSPYDRGGETQYF. CDR3 bases: TGTGCCAGCTCACCTTACGACAGGGGGGGAGAGACCCAGTACTTC. The J gene is TRBJ2-5, the V gene TRBV18; 9 bases are a match to TRBD1. From germline, CDR1 is KGHSH and CDR2 LQKENI. CDR3 length: 15 residues. V trimming: 3 bases; J trimming: 4 bases; junction bases outside the gene matches: 6.

The V gene is TRBV18, the J gene TRBJ2-7, with TRBD2 matching over 8 bases. The V gene's germline CDR1 is KGHSH and CDR2 LQKENI. J lost 6 bases, V lost 3 bases, and 7 bases had no gene match. The CDR3 runs 14 residues. CDR3 DNA sequence: TGTGCCAGCTCACCTCCGGGAGGGGGGCTCGAGCAGTACTTC. Protein: CASSPPGGGLEQYF.

On this clone: Mismatch with germline at one junction end may stem from a read error. This rearrangement joins TRBV20-1 to TRBJ2-1, with D perhaps matching TRBD2 (6 bases). The CDR3 consists of 13 residues. Germline V gene lookup returns CDR1 DFQATT and CDR2 SNEGSKA (reference sequence). This CDR3 reads CSASPGTLTQVIF. In DNA form, the CDR3 reads TGCAGTGCTAGTCCTGGGACTCTCACCCAGGTCATCTTC.

The chain has TRBV19 and TRBJ1-1, with D perhaps TRBD1 (6 bases). The CDR3 contains 12 residues. Germline CDR1 is LNHDA and CDR2 is SQIVND (reference sequence). The V end lost 6 bases, the J end lost 3 bases, and 8 bases lay between the germline ends. CDR3 in amino acids: CASRYRDTEAFF. The CDR3 DNA follows: TGTGCCAGTAGATACAGGGACACTGAAGCTTTCTTT. Full variable domain (outside the CDR3, taken from reference TRBV19 and TRBJ1-1): DGGITQSPKYLFRKEGQNVTLSCEQNLNHDAMYWYRQDPGQGLRLIYYSQIVNDFQKGDIAEGYSVSREKKESFPLTVTSAQKNPTAFYLCASRYRDTEAFFGQGTRLTVV.

This clone has a handful of counts. This chain connects TRBV28 to TRBJ1-2; D gene uncertain. V gave up 1 base and J gave up 4 bases, with 10 bases separating them. This CDR3 is 14 amino acids long. Germline V gene lookup returns CDR1 MDHEN and CDR2 SYDVKM. The CDR3 is CASSLSENRYGYTF. The CDR3 DNA follows: TGTGCCAGCAGTTTATCTGAGAATCGCTATGGCTACACCTTC.

The V gene is TRBV5-1, the J gene TRBJ2-2; D remains unclear. Germline V CDR1 and CDR2: SGHRS, YFSETQ. The CDR3 covers 12 residues. V lost 2 bases to trimming and J lost 8 bases, with 7 bases between them. CDR3 DNA: TGCGCCAGCAGCTTTAGTCAAGGGGAGCTGTTTTTT. Amino acids: CASSFSQGELFF.

The table lists this clone with a count of one. This chain connects TRBV27 to TRBJ2-7, with no clear D. With 2 bases removed from V and 4 bases from J, the gap between germline ends came to 9 bases. Germline V gene sequence: CDR1 MNHEY, CDR2 SMNVEV (reference sequence). The CDR3 is made up of 13 amino acids. Written as DNA, the CDR3 is TGTGCCAGCAGTTTAGGCCTGAGGTACGAGCAGTACTTC. Protein: CASSLGLRYEQYF.

The chain carries TRBV11-2 and TRBJ1-1, with 8 bases fitting TRBD1. The CDR3 extends over 16 amino acids. CDR1 SGHAT and CDR2 FQNNGV come from the germline V gene. V trimming: 4 bases; J trimming: 5 bases; junction bases outside the gene matches: 12. CDR3 amino acids: CASSSPKARGRTEAFF. The CDR3 coding sequence is TGTGCCAGCAGCTCACCTAAGGCCAGGGGGCGGACTGAAGCTTTCTTT.

This clone was detected only once. This sequence joins TRBV27 and TRBJ2-3, with 9 bases matching TRBD2. J was trimmed by 2 bases and V by 4 bases; bases with no gene match: 4. Germline V gives CDR1 MNHEY, CDR2 SMNVEV (reference sequence). The CDR3 runs to 15 residues. As DNA, the CDR3 is TGTGCCAGCAGTTCCTTAGCGGGAGTCACAGATACGCAGTATTTT. This translates into CASSSLAGVTDTQYF.

The chain carries TRBV3-1 (or the pseudogene TRBV3-2) and TRBJ1-3, with 7 bases that match TRBD1. From germline, CDR1 is LGHDT and CDR2 YNNKEL (reference sequence). The CDR3 loop spans 17 amino acids. With 0 bases clipped from V and 1 base from J, the junction kept 6 bases outside the gene matches. CDR3 in DNA: TGTGCCAGCAGCCAAGATCGAGGGGGCTGGTCTGGAAACACCATATATTTT. Translating gives CASSQDRGGWSGNTIYF.

J is TRBJ2-5 and V is TRBV10-3, with D tentatively TRBD1 (6 bases). Germline V CDR1 and CDR2: ENHRY, SYGVKD. The CDR3 has 15 amino acids. Trimming took off 6 bases at V and 0 bases at J, with 14 bases between the two ends. The CDR3 DNA is TGTGCCATCAGGACTGGGCAGGGGTACCAAGAGACCCAGTACTTC. Translated: CAIRTGQGYQETQYF.

The V call is TRBV3-1 (or the pseudogene TRBV3-2), the J call TRBJ1-2; D is perhaps TRBD1 (6 bases). This CDR3 has 15 residues. V lost 0 bases and J lost 9, with 17 bases in between. CDR1 is LGHDT and CDR2 is YNNKEL in the germline V gene (reference sequence). CDR3 protein: CASSQEGGAQGSYTF. The DNA of the CDR3 is TGTGCCAGCAGCCAAGAGGGGGGGGCGCAGGGTAGCTACACCTTC.

This chain links TRBV9 with TRBJ1-2, with TRBD1 identical over 7 bases. CDR3 size: 13 residues. Germline CDR1 reads SGDLS; CDR2 reads YYNGEE. With 3 bases clipped from V and 3 bases from J, the junction kept 2 bases outside the gene matches. The CDR3 nucleotides are TGTGCCAGCAGCGCTGACAGGGACTATGGCTACACCTTC. Translation gives CASSADRDYGYTF. Looking up the rest from reference TRBV9 and TRBJ1-2 gives the full variable domain: DSGVTQTPKHLITATGQRVTLRCSPRSGDLSVYWYQQSLDQGLQFLIQYYNGEERAKGNILERFSAQQFPDLHSELNLSSLELGDSALYFCASSADRDYGYTFGSGTRLTVV.